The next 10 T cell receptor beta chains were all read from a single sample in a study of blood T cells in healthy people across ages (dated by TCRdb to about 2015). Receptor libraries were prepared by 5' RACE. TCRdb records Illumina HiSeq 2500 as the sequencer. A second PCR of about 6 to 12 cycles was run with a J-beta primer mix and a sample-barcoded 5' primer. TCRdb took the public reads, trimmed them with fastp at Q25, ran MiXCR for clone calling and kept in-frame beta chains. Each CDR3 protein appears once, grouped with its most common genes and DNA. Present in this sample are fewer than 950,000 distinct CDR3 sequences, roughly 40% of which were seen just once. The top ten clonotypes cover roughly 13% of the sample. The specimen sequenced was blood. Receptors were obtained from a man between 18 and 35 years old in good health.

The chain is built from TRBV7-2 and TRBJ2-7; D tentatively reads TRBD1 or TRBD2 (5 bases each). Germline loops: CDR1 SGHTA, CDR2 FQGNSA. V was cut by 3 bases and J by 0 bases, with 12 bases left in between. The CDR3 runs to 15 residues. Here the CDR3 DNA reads TGTGCCAGCAGCTTGGGACCTACGAGCTCCTACGAGCAGTACTTC. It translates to CASSLGPTSSYEQYF.

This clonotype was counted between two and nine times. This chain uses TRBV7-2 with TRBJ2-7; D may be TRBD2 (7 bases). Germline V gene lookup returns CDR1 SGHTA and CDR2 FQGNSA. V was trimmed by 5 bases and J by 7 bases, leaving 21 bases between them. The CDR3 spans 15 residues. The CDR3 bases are TGTGCCAGCAGCCTAGGGGGGGCGTCCTACAATGAGCAGTACTTC. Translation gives CASSLGGASYNEQYF.

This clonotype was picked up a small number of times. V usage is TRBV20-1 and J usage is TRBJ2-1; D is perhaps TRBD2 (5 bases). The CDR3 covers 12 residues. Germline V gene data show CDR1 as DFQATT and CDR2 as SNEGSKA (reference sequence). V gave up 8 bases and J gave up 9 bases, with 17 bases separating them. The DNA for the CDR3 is TGCAGTACCCACCCCCTAGCCAGTGAGCAGTTCTTC. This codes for CSTHPLASEQFF.

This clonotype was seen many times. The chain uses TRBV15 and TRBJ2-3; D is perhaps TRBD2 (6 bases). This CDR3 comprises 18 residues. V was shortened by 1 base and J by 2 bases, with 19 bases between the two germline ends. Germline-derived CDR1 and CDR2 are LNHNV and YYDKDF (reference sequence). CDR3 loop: CATSRARSGTGFTDTQYF. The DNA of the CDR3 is TGTGCCACCAGCAGAGCCCGTTCCGGGACTGGATTCACAGATACGCAGTATTTT.

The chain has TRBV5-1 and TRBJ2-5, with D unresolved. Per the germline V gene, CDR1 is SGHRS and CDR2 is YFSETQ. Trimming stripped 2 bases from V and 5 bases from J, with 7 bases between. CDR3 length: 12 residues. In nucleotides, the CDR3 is TGCGCCAGCAGCTTAAGATGGGAGACCCAGTACTTC. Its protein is CASSLRWETQYF.

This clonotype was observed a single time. In DNA, the CDR3 is TGCGCCAGCAGCGCCATTAGCGGTAACTACGAGCAGTACTTC. Its protein is CASSAISGNYEQYF. The chain has TRBV5-1 and TRBJ2-7; a possible D gene is TRBD2 (6 bases). V lost 4 bases, J lost 3 bases, and 14 bases lay in between. The CDR3 covers 14 residues. Germline assignment: CDR1 SGHRS and CDR2 YFSETQ.

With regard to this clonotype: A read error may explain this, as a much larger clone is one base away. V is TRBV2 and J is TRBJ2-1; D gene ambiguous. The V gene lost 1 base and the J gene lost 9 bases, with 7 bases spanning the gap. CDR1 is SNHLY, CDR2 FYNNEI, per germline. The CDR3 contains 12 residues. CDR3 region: CASSEDYGEQFF. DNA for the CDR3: TGTGCCAGCAGTGAAGACTACGGTGAGCAGTTCTTC.

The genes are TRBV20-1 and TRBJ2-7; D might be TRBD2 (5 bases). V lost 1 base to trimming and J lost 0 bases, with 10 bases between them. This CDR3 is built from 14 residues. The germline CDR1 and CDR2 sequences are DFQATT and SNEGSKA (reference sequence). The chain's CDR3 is CSARVGSGSYEQYF. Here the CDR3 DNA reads TGCAGTGCTAGAGTGGGCAGCGGCTCCTACGAGCAGTACTTC.

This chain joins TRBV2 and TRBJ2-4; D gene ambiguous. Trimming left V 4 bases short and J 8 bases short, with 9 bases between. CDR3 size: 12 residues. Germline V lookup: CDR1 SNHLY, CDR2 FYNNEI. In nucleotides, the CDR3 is TGTGCCAGCAGTGGGACCCTAGACATTCAGTACTTC. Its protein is CASSGTLDIQYF.

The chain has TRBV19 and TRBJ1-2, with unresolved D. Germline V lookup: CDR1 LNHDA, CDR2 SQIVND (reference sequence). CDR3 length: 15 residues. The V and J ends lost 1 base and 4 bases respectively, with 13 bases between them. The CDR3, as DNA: TGTGCCAGTAGTATAGGGTCCACCATCGGCTATGGCTACACCTTC. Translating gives CASSIGSTIGYGYTF.